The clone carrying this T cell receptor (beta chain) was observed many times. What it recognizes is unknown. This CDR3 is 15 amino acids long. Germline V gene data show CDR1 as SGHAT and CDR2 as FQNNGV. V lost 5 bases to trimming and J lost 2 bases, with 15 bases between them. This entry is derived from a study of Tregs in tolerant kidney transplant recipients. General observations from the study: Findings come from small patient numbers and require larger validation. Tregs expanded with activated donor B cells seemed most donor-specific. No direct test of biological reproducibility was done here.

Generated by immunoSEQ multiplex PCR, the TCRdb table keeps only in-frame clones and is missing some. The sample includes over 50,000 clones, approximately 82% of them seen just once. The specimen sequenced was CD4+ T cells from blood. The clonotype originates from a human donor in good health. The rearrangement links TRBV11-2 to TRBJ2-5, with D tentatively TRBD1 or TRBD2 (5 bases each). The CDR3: CASSSNFGAQETQYF. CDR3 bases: TGTGCCAGCAGCAGTAATTTCGGGGCACAAGAGACCCAGTACTTC. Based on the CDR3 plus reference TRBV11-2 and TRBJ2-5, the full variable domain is EAGVAQSPRYKIIEKRQSVAFWCNPISGHATLYWYQQILGQGPKLLIQFQNNGVVDDSQLPKDRFSAERLKGVDSTLKIQPAKLEDSAVYLCASSSNFGAQETQYFGPGTRLLVL.